The TCR beta chain under discussion was sequenced for a study of T cell responses to AZD1222 COVID-19 vaccine. This CDR3 comprises 14 residues. Per germline, CDR1 MNHEY and CDR2 SMNVEV (reference sequence). V dropped 6 bases and J dropped 11 bases, with 22 bases sitting between them. Sequenced by immunoSEQ multiplex PCR; TCRdb stores in-frame clones only, minus some. The table shows about 130,000 clones, with about 94% occurring only once. Study-wide points: Repertoires in all cases were sampled only once the peak T cell response had passed. Within unmutated variant regions lay the reported targets of nearly half of spike-specific TCRs.

On this clone itself: The target antigen is unknown.

The chain couples TRBV27 to TRBJ1-2, with D unclear. The clonotype was recovered from an adult in good health. The sequences come from peripheral blood, collected on day 0 of AZD1222 vaccination. The CDR3 sequence: CASRFGSPHYAYTF. For the CDR3, the DNA is TGTGCCAGCAGGTTCGGGAGCCCACATTATGCGTACACCTTC.